The clone carrying this T cell receptor beta chain was recorded at least ten times. This record comes from a study of response to subunit inactivated influenza vaccine. Germline V gene sequence: CDR1 SQVTM, CDR2 ANQGSEA. The CDR3 extends over 11 amino acids. V was shortened by 4 bases and J by 4 bases, with 5 bases between the two germline ends. TCRdb independently ran MiXCR on the RT-PCR reads; one entry per CDR3 protein. The sample shows more than 450,000 distinct CDR3 sequences, 6% to 9% of them seen only once. This chain uses TRBV29-1 with TRBJ2-1; D gene uncertain. The TCR comes from a man in his fifties or sixties who received an inactivated influenza vaccine. Source: PBMCs from blood, taken about 24 months after vaccination. The chain's CDR3 is CSVVLYNEQFF. CDR3 nucleotides: TGCAGCGTTGTTCTTTACAATGAGCAGTTCTTC.